This T cell receptor (beta chain) is drawn from a study of cytomegalovirus exposure and HLA in healthy donors (dated by TCRdb to 2017 to 2019). For the wider study: The 666 repertoires of the first cohort and the 120 validation repertoires were produced on the same platform, according to a later analysis. A separate validation cohort of 100 to 150 different subjects was used in addition to the approximately 700-subject first cohort. To predict cytomegalovirus infection status, the study combined high-throughput TCR immunosequencing, statistical association of individual TCRs with disease status, and machine learning. The study was designed to test whether signatures of past pathogen exposure could be identified by cataloging public T cell receptors. The paper as a whole reports these results and caveats: In both the original and validation cohorts, the classifier was reported to diagnose cytomegalovirus status with high specificity and sensitivity. Across donors, most TCR sequences were observed very rarely, whereas some public TCRs were present in many individuals. In the study, approximately 150 TCR beta chains were listed as associated with cytomegalovirus. According to the authors, the approach could potentially be generalized to other disease states and immunological phenotypes. All 120 repertoires were used to score co-occurrence in the validation cohort in a later analysis, because that analysis had no HLA typing for the cohort. In a later analysis, TCRs clustered in the first cohort were found to also tend to co-occur in the approximately 120 validation repertoires, with roughly 93% of cluster scores above 0. A few of the identified cytomegalovirus-associated TCR beta chains were confirmed in vitro to be specific for cytomegalovirus antigens.

Separate from the approximately 700-subject first cohort, the validation cohort of around 130 subjects was the group to which the donors belonged. Receptors were amplified or captured by the immunoSEQ multiplex PCR assay. The original pipeline was this. A statistical classification framework was developed to diagnose cytomegalovirus status using the catalog of TCR beta chain sequences. This is the immuneACCESS table as TCRdb keeps it, with only in-frame sequences that have V and J called. A part of the clones is gone; compared with another copy, unresolved V genes explain less than half, and the rest is unexplained. V, J and clone size derive from that table, while D and trimming were established from the DNA sequence. This sample lists tens of thousands of clones; approximately 96% were detected once. The leading ten clones occupy 1.4% of the sample. Concerning this clone itself: This receptor's antigen is unknown. Base quality data are lacking; no much larger clone is found one base away.

The sequence derives from a man younger than 35 in good health and CMV-seropositive. Input material: PBMCs.

The bases are TGTGCCAGCAGCGAAGACCTTGTGGGGCACACCGGGGAGCTGTTTTTT. The encoded protein is CASSEDLVGHTGELFF. The rearrangement joined TRBV9 to TRBJ2-2, with TRBD1 tentatively as D gene (5 bases match). V loses 3 bases, J loses 3 bases, and the germline ends lie 15 bases apart. The CDR3 sequence holds 16 residues, the cysteine and phenylalanine included. Left in the record is the CDR3 DNA by itself, 48 bases read in frame from the first base. CDR1 SGDLS and CDR2 YYNGEE were looked up in the germline V gene.